The present T cell receptor beta chain was sequenced within a study of beta chain features in type 1 diabetes. The study, taken as a whole, reports: TCRB repertoires of naive, central memory and Treg cells appeared more similar among patients than among healthy donors. For cells with high TCR expression, cDNA sequencing could yield over-representation.

To note about this clone: Its target is unknown.

The germline V gene encodes CDR1 SQVTM and CDR2 ANQGSEA. This CDR3 region has 13 residues. V trimming: 6 bases; J trimming: 4 bases; junction bases outside the gene matches: 9. Expressed TCRB transcripts were sequenced, since all the RNA that had been isolated was reverse transcribed. The data were produced by immunoSEQ multiplex PCR, yet TCRdb's version contains in-frame clones alone and is incomplete. The table includes 220,000 or so clones, roughly 70% detected once. The chain is built from TRBV29-1 and TRBJ2-7, with 7 bases identical to TRBD2. This sequence originates from a man under 40 in good health. Sequences were obtained from naive CD4+ T cells from blood. The CDR3 DNA reads as TGCAGCGTCGCCTCGCGGGGGTTATACGAGCAGTACTTC. Protein product: CSVASRGLYEQYF.